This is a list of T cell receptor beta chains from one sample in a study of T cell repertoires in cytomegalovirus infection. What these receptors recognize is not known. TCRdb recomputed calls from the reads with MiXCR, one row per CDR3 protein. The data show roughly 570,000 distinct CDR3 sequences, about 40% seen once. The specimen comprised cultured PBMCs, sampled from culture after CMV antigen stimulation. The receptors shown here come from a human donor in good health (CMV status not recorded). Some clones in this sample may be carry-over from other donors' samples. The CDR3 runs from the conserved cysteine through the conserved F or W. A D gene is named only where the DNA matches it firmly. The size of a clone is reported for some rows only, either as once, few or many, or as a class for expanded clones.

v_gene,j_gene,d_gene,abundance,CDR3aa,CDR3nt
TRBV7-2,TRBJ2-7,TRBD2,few,CASSVTGSAGGGEQYF,TGTGCCAGCAGCGTAACCGGCTCGGCCGGCGGGGGCGAGCAGTACTTC
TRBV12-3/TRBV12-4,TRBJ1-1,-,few,CASSWRRGWVNTEAFF,TGTGCCAGCAGTTGGCGGAGAGGGTGGGTGAACACTGAAGCTTTCTTT
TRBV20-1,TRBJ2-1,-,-,CSAPWPGRNNEQFF,TGCAGTGCCCCATGGCCCGGGAGAAACAATGAGCAGTTCTTC
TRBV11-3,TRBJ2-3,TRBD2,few,CASSLTREADTQYF,TGTGCCAGCAGCTTAACGCGGGAGGCAGATACGCAGTATTTT
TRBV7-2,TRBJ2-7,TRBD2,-,CASSLGLAGGGEQYF,TGTGCCAGCAGCTTAGGGCTAGCGGGGGGGGGCGAGCAGTACTTC
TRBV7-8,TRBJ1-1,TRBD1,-,CASSGGTGFNTEAFF,TGTGCCAGCAGCGGAGGGACAGGGTTTAACACTGAAGCTTTCTTT
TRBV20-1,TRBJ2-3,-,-,CSVGGTTDTQYF,TGCAGTGTGGGCGGGACAACAGATACGCAGTATTTT
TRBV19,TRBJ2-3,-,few,CASSLQGGEDTQYF,TGTGCCAGTAGTCTACAGGGAGGAGAAGATACGCAGTATTTT
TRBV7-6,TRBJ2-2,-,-,CASSLAPGQNTGELFF,TGTGCCAGCAGCTTAGCGCCGGGACAGAACACCGGGGAGCTGTTTTTT
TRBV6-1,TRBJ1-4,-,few,CASSAGATNEKLFF,TGTGCCAGCAGTGCGGGTGCAACTAATGAAAAACTGTTTTTT
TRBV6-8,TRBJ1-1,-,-,CASMRDNPSAFF,TGTGCCAGCATGAGGGACAATCCGTCGGCTTTCTTT
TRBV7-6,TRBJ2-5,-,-,CASSKDGETQYF,TGTGCCAGCAGCAAAGACGGGGAGACCCAGTACTTC
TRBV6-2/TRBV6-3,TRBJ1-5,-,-,CASSSTDRPQHF,TGTGCCAGCAGTTCCACGGACAGGCCCCAGCATTTT
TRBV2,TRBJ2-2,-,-,CASATWNTGELFF,TGTGCCAGCGCGACGTGGAACACCGGGGAGCTGTTTTTT
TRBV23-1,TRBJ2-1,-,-,CASTNLDGPHTYNEQFF,TGCGCCAGCACCAACCTAGACGGGCCCCATACCTACAATGAGCAGTTCTTC
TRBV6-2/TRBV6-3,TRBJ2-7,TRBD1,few,CASSYGTGNTYEQYF,TGTGCCAGCAGTTACGGGACAGGAAATACCTACGAGCAGTACTTC
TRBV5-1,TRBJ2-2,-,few,CASSFRRDTGELFF,TGCGCCAGCAGCTTCCGGCGGGACACCGGGGAGCTGTTTTTT
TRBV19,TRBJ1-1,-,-,CASGGSMNTEAFF,TGTGCCTCCGGGGGGTCGATGAACACTGAAGCTTTCTTT
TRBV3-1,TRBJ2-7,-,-,CASSQDLRSYEQYF,TGTGCCAGCAGCCAAGATCTGCGTTCCTACGAGCAGTACTTC
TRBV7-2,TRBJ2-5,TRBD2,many,CASSLAGGLAGGRGQYF,TGTGCCAGCAGCTTGGCCGGGGGACTAGCGGGGGGTAGGGGCCAGTACTTC
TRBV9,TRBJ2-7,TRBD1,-,CASSVEGGPSSYEQYF,TGTGCCAGCAGCGTAGAAGGGGGCCCGAGCTCCTACGAGCAGTACTTC
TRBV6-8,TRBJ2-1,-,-,CASTPPGASNEQFF,TGTGCCAGCACCCCCCCGGGAGCTTCCAATGAGCAGTTCTTC
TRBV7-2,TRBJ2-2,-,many,CASSIDSLTGELFF,TGTGCCAGCAGCATAGACAGTCTCACCGGGGAGCTGTTTTTT
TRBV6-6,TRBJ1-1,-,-,CASSYSGGVFTEAFF,TGTGCCAGCAGTTACTCGGGGGGGGTCTTCACTGAAGCTTTCTTT
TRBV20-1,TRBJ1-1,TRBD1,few,CSAQEAMVTGHEAFF,TGCAGTGCACAAGAGGCGATGGTGACAGGGCACGAAGCTTTCTTT
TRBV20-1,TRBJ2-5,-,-,CSARWAGQETQYF,TGCAGTGCTAGGTGGGCGGGGCAAGAGACCCAGTACTTC
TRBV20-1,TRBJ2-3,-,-,CSAARHLDTQYF,TGCAGTGCTGCGCGGCACCTTGATACGCAGTATTTT
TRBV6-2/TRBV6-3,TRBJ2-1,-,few,CASSWAGHREQFF,TGTGCCAGCAGTTGGGCCGGCCACAGGGAGCAGTTCTTC
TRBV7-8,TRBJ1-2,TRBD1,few,CASSLNGDSGVYGYTF,TGTGCCAGCAGTCTGAACGGGGACAGTGGGGTTTATGGCTACACCTTC
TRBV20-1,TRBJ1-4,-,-,CSAREGRNEKLFF,TGCAGTGCTAGAGAAGGGAGGAATGAAAAACTGTTTTTT
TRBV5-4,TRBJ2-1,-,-,CASSLEGETEQFF,TGTGCCAGCAGCTTGGAGGGGGAAACTGAGCAGTTCTTC
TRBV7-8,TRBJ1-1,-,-,CASSLVRAALIQAFF,TGTGCCAGCAGCTTAGTTAGGGCAGCATTGATTCAAGCTTTCTTT
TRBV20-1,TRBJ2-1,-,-,CSARDGRIADNEQFF,TGCAGTGCTAGAGATGGGCGTATAGCGGATAATGAGCAGTTCTTC
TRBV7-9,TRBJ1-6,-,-,CASSPSVSYNSPLHF,TGTGCCAGCAGCCCCTCAGTATCGTATAATTCACCCCTCCACTTT
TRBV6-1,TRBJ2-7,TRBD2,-,CASGLAGGYEQYF,TGTGCCAGCGGCCTAGCGGGAGGCTACGAGCAGTACTTC
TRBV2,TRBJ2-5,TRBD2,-,CASGRGETQYF,TGTGCTTCGGGGAGGGGAGAGACCCAGTACTTC
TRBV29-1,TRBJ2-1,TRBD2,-,CSVERGRYKGNEQFF,TGCAGCGTTGAGCGGGGGAGGTACAAGGGCAATGAGCAGTTCTTC
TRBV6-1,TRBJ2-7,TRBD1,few,CASSRDRGVHEQYF,TGTGCCAGCAGTCGAGACAGGGGAGTCCACGAGCAGTACTTC
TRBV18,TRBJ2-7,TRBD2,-,CASSTGLADEQYF,TGTGCCAGCTCAACCGGACTAGCTGACGAGCAGTACTTC
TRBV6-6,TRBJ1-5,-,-,CASSHTNQPQHF,TGTGCCAGCAGTCATACCAATCAGCCCCAGCATTTT
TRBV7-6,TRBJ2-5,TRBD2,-,CASSSPRGRRETQYF,TGTGCCAGCAGCTCCCCCCGCGGGAGGCGGGAGACCCAGTACTTC